This TCR beta chain was profiled in a study of blood T cell repertoires in COVID-19. Across the study: The cDNA or gDNA used as material had been derived from T cells, B-cell-depleted T cells, or PBMCs.

Original processing notes: From reference gene primer amplification, estimates of nucleated cell counts were derived. The assay was immunoSEQ multiplex PCR, and TCRdb's table has in-frame clones only and misses some. V and J calls and clone size are those listed in that table; D and trimming were worked out from the DNA. The sample yields about 120,000 clones, 80% to 90% seen once. Trimming removed 4 bases at V and 11 bases at J, with 13 bases between. The CDR3 extends over 12 amino acids. In germline, CDR1 is KGHDR, CDR2 SFDVKD. The sequencing input was peripheral blood. The TCR originated in a middle-aged man with acute or convalescent COVID-19. The chain uses TRBV24-1 and TRBJ1-2; maybe TRBD1 (6 bases). The CDR3: CATSDSGVPYTF. The CDR3 region has the DNA TGTGCCACCAGTGACTCAGGGGTTCCGTACACCTTC.